This T cell receptor beta chain is drawn from a study of OX40 agonist ivuxolimab in advanced cancers. For the study in its entirety: Ivuxolimab, which targeted the costimulatory receptor OX40 (CD134), was an agonistic, fully human IgG2 monoclonal antibody. In the dose-escalation cohort, 82.7% of patients were male, and the mean age was approximately 60 years, with a range of roughly 20 to 85. Of the approximately 50 dose-escalation patients, hepatocellular carcinoma was present in 19, melanoma in around 15, renal cell carcinoma in 9 and head and neck cancer in 9. The purpose of peripheral TCRbeta sequencing was to test whether ivuxolimab changed TCR sequence diversity and led to clonal T-cell expansion. The paper describes the monotherapy dose-escalation part (N of about 52 patients) of the phase I trial of ivuxolimab. Three dose-escalation patients achieved partial responses, one with hepatocellular carcinoma and two with cutaneous melanoma. Intravenous ivuxolimab was administered to patients every 2 weeks at six dose levels: 0.01, 0.1, 0.3, 1.5, 3 and 10 mg/kg. Prior anti-PD-1, anti-PD-L1 or anti-CTLA-4 therapy was permitted, and 40% of dose-escalation patients had received checkpoint inhibitors. Paper-wide results and their limitations: In the 0.1-3.0 mg/kg groups, partial responders were among the patients with the lowest normalized peripheral clonal expansion, particularly in CD8+ T cells. Low levels of normalized T-cell clonal expansion were also seen in some nonresponding patients. The antigen specificity of the peripheral T cells that underwent clonal expansion was not determined. At doses of 0.1 to 3.0 mg/kg, clonal expansion of both CD4+ and CD8+ T cells in blood was seen between baseline and week 6. After ivuxolimab, more expanded clones were found on average in CD8+ T cells than in CD4+ T cells.

Turning to this clone: This clone's antigen is unknown. Base qualities are not at hand, and no much larger clone is one base apart.

Patients with autoimmune disease history or receiving systemic immunosuppression were excluded from the trial. Peripheral blood for TCR sequencing was collected from all dose cohorts at baseline, on cycle 4 day 1, and on cycle 7 day 1. Samples were obtained from an open-label, multicenter, first-in-human phase I dose-escalation trial of ivuxolimab. The trial enrolled adults with locally advanced or metastatic head and neck squamous cell, hepatocellular, melanoma or renal cell carcinoma. Before TCR sequencing, CD4+ T cells and CD8+ T cells were sorted from peripheral blood as separate populations. Via the germline V gene (reference sequence), CDR1 is GTSNPN and CDR2 SVGIG. The CDR3 covers 14 residues, taking in both the cysteine and the phenylalanine. Here the CDR3 DNA is all that survives: 42 bases in frame from base 1. The V end gives up 7 bases and the J end 4 bases, leaving 10 bases in the junction not matched to a gene.

To sequence the TCRbeta CDR3 region, genomic DNA was isolated from the sorted cells. TCRbeta CDR3 regions were sequenced using the immunoSEQ Assay. In TCRdb, the immuneACCESS table is reduced to in-frame sequences with V and J assigned. These tables do not hold every clone; where another copy was compared, an unresolved V gene accounts for under half, and the others remain unexplained. For this sample the table gives more than 35,000 clones, of which 80% to 90% were detected only once. The ten largest clones add up to 9.5% to 13% of the sample. The rearrangement joined TRBV30 to TRBJ1-5; 7 bases in between match TRBD1. Material: CD4+ or CD8+ T cells sorted from blood, obtained in a trial of the OX40 agonist ivuxolimab. The TCR comes from an adult with an advanced solid tumor such as melanoma, head and neck, liver or kidney cancer. The CDR3 reads CASSGDSTNQPQHF. The nucleotides are TGTGCCTCTTCGGGGGACAGTACTAATCAGCCCCAGCATTTT.